The present entry profiles one T cell receptor (beta chain) with its context. The CDR3 spans 17 residues. After removal of 4 bases from V and 1 base from J, the junction contained 10 bases not matched to a gene. Germline V gene data show CDR1 as SGDLS and CDR2 as YYNGEE. The PCR was carried out with 60 Vbeta primers and 13 Jbeta primers. Method: immunoSEQ multiplex PCR; TCRdb's copy keeps in-frame clones and lacks some. The sample includes 140,000 or so clones, about 79% of them seen just once. Healthy bone marrow donors formed the donor group. This specimen comes from a study of cytomegalovirus exposure and HLA in healthy donors. About the study: In a previous analysis, 117 million unique TCR beta sequences were found from 150 million to 200 million T cells.

The sequenced sample consisted of PBMCs. This TCR was recovered from a woman between 25 and 40 years old in good health and CMV-seronegative. V gene TRBV9 combines with J gene TRBJ2-2, with 7 bases aligning to TRBD1. CDR3 amino acids: CASSWGIRTGNTGELFF. The CDR3 DNA follows: TGTGCCAGCAGCTGGGGTATTCGGACAGGGAACACCGGGGAGCTGTTTTTT.